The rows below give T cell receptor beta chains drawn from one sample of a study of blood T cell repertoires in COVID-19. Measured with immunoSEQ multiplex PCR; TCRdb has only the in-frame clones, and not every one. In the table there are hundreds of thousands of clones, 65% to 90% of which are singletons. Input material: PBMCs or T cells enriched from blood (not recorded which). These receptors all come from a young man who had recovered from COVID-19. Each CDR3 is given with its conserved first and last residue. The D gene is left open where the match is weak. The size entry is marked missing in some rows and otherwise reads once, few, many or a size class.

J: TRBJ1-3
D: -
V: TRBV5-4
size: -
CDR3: CASSLNAGIGGNTIYF

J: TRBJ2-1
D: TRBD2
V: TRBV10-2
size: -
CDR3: CASSEPGLAGGVEQFF

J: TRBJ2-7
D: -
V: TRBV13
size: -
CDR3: CASSENGVAGIYEQYF

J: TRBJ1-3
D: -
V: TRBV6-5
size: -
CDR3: CASRSTLSGNTIYF

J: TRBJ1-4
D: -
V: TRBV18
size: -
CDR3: CASSQGQANEKLFF

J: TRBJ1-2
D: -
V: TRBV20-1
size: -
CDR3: CSAGHGYGYTF

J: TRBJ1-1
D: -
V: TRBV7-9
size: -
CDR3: CASSLARVGETEAFF

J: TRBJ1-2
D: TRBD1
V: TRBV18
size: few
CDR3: CASSPAGTGVGYTF

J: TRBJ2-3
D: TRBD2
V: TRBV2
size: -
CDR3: CASKVEREGTDTQYF

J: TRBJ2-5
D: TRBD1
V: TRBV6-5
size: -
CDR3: CASSRGQYQETQYF

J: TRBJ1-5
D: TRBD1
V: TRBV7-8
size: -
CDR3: CASSLDGTGPQPQHF

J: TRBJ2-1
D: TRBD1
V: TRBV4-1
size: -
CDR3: CANRTGVGNEQFF

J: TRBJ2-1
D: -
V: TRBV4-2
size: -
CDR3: CASSRISSETYNEQFF

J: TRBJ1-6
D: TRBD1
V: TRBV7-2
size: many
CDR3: CASSTGQGLYNSPLHF

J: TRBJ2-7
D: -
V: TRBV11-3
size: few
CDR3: CASSPNSYEQYF

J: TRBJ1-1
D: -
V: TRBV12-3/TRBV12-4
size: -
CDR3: CASSSTGYTEAFF

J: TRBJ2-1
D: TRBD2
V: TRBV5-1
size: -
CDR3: CASSFPPGTSGDYNEQFF

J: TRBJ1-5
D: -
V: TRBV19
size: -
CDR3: CASRAASSNQPQHF

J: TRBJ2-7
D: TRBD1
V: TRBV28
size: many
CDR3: CASSWTGSYEQYF

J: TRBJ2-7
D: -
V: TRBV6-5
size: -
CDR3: CASSYNGQGLSEQYF

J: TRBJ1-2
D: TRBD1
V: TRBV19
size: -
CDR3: CASSARTGGNYGYTF

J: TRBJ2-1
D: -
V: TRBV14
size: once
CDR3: CASSQGPIVTVLYNEQFF

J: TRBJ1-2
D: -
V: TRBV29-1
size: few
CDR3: CSDSQANYGYTF

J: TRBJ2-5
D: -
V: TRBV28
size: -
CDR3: CASSSGKETQYF

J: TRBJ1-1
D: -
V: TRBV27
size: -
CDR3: CASSQGRVNTEAFF

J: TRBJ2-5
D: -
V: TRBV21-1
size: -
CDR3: CASSKNLWRYQETQYF

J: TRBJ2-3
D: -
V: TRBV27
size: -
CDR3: CATHPRWGGGTDTQYF

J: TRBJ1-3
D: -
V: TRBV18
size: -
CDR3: CASSRGGFSGNTIYF

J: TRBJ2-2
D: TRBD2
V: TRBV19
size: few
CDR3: CASTFEAGASNTGELFF

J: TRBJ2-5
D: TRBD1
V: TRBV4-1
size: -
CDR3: CASSPTRGLPRRTGERRAQYF

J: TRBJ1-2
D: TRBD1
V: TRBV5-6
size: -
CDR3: CASSPGQGADYGYTF

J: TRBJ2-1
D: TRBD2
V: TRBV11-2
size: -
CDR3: CASSFPGLAGLGHEQFF